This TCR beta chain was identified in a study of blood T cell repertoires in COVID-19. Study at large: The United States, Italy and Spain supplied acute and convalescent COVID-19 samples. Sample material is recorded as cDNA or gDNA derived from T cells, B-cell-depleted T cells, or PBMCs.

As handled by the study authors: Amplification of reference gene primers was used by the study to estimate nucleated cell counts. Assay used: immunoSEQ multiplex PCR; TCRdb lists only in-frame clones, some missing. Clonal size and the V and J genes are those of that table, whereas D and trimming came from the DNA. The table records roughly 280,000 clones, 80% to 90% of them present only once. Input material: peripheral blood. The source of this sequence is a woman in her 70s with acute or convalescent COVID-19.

CDR3 DNA: TGCAGCGTTGTCCTAGCGGGGGTCGGGGAGCTGTTTTTT. Protein product: CSVVLAGVGELFF. The chain has TRBV29-1 and TRBJ2-2; 10 nucleotides agree with TRBD2. Germline V gene sequence: CDR1 SQVTM, CDR2 ANQGSEA. This CDR3 region has 13 residues. V lost 4 bases and J lost 7; bases outside the gene matches: 3.